What follows is one T cell receptor beta chain and its context. It lacks a known antigen. The input lacks base qualities; no much larger clone sits a single base away. The germline V gene sets CDR1 to MNHEY and CDR2 to SVGEGT. Trimmed from V: 0 bases; trimmed from J: 0 bases; junction bases lacking a gene match: 2. From the cysteine through the phenylalanine, the CDR3 covers 16 amino acids. The entry retains the CDR3 DNA only, 48 bases that are in frame from base 1. The entry originates in a study of CD8 T cells in Susac syndrome (dated by TCRdb to the late 2010s). In the study overall: Whether CD8+ T cell activation and differentiation in Susac syndrome was antigen driven was tested using repertoire sequencing. The clonality of the CD8+ T cell repertoire was compared across approximately twelve healthy donors, around 14 Susac syndrome patients and around 16 multiple sclerosis patients. Here is what the overall study found, with its caveats: The study acknowledged that relatively few individuals were included in the TCR sequencing and HLA analysis.

RNA was extracted using the RNeasy kit, and 0.5 to 1 microgram was reverse transcribed with random hexamers. The immunoSEQ multiplex PCR assay, which covers 54 Vbeta and 13 Jbeta segments, was used to amplify TCR beta CDR3 regions. To correct PCR amplification bias, a synthetic template baseline was used for both primer optimization and computational correction. On the authors' methods: Reads were annotated to V, D and J genes per IMGT and analyzed with immunoSEQ Analyzer, keeping only productive sequences. Clonality was calculated as one minus the Shannon entropy normalized by log2 of the number of productive unique sequences. For each patient and control, public and private clones were evaluated among the 100 most prevalent clones. A clone was defined as Susac-specific if it was absent from the healthy and MS cohorts, from some 1,100 published viral clones and from other ImmuneACCESS disease sequences. The raw public reads went through TCRdb reprocessing: fastp at Q25, MiXCR clone calling, in-frame beta chains kept. Each entry merges the rows of one CDR3 protein and shows their most common DNA and genes. Clone size and V and J calls follow TCRdb, not the original study. The sample has tens of thousands of distinct CDR3 sequences on record, about 91% of them singletons. Jointly, the top ten make up about 0.52% of the sample.

Peripheral blood CD8+ and CD4+ T cells from healthy donors, Susac syndrome patients and multiple sclerosis patients were profiled by high-throughput TCR beta sequencing. The multiple sclerosis controls were treatment-naive patients who had stable or active relapsing-remitting disease and met the revised McDonald criteria. Bulk CD8+ and CD4+ T cells were purified by magnetic negative isolation, whereas CD8+ TEMRA cells were enriched by FACS. Blood was drawn into EDTA tubes, processed within 24 hours, and PBMCs were isolated by density gradient centrifugation. PBMCs intended for TCR sequencing were frozen in liquid nitrogen and were later thawed in a 37 degrees C water bath. A purity of at least 90% was achieved for sorted or isolated CD4+, CD8+ and CD8+ TEMRA cells.

This TCR came from a human donor with multiple sclerosis. The V gene is TRBV6-2 or TRBV6-3 and the J gene is TRBJ2-7; the central 10 bases match TRBD1. Sequencing was carried out using CD8+ T cells from PBMCs. The DNA is TGTGCCAGCAGTTACTCCCGACAGGGGGCCTCCTACGAGCAGTACTTC. It translates as CASSYSRQGASYEQYF.